This TCR beta chain emerged from a study of Ad26.COV2.S vaccination and SARS-CoV-2 variants. This CDR3 region has 13 residues. The V end was cut by 4 bases, the J end by 11 bases, with 17 bases between. Germline CDR1 reads SGHDT; CDR2 reads YYEEEE. General study findings and limits: Substantial breadth was reported for post-vaccination spike-specific CD8+ and CD4+ T cells. Placebo recipients and vaccine recipients were similar in non-spike TCR breadth.

This clone was recorded a few times. Its target is unknown. Using immunoSEQ multiplex PCR, the repertoire was profiled, and TCRdb retains in-frame clones only, with some absent. This table holds some 350,000 clones, roughly 94% found once. V is TRBV5-6 and J is TRBJ2-3; D is perhaps TRBD2 (7 bases). This sequence was found in a human donor who had recovered from COVID-19. The specimen was peripheral blood, collected after recovery from COVID-19. In DNA, the CDR3 is TGTGCCAGCAGCACCCCGGGGGGCAGTCAGCAGTATTTT. Its translation: CASSTPGGSQQYF.